These 14 T cell receptor beta chains were all obtained from the same sample, sequenced in a study of regulatory T cells in long-lasting Graves disease. Time point indicated: persistent/refractory GD, antithyroid drugs over 5 years with positive TRAb. The TCR library was made from RNA extracted from PBMCs. Construction of TCR beta libraries relied on iRepertoire HTBI primers and on Arm-PCR targeting CDR3 regions. TCRdb passed the multiplex PCR reads through MiXCR, listing each CDR3 protein once. The sample has approximately 400,000 distinct CDR3 sequences, approximately 25% seen once; the top ten hold around a quarter. Sample: peripheral blood mononuclear cells (PBMCs), taken when the disease was refractory, from a patient treated with antithyroid drugs. All receptors come from a woman aged 40 to 50 with Graves disease.

This chain links TRBV5-6 with TRBJ2-7; D gene uncertain. The CDR3 is 14 residues long. Trimming took 0 bases from V and 3 from J, leaving 10 bases between them. Germline CDR1 SGHDT, CDR2 YYEEEE. CDR3 sequence: CASSLVSENYEQYF. The CDR3 bases are TGTGCCAGCAGCTTGGTCAGTGAAAACTACGAGCAGTACTTC.

This clonotype has ten or more counts. The chain is built from TRBV29-1 and TRBJ1-4; D call uncertain. The CDR3 sequence is 13 residues long. In germline, CDR1 is SQVTM, CDR2 ANQGSEA. V was shortened by 0 bases and J by 8 bases, with 10 bases between the two germline ends. CDR3 loop: CSVEDALEEKLFF. In DNA form, the CDR3 reads TGCAGCGTTGAAGACGCCTTAGAAGAAAAACTGTTTTTT.

This rearrangement joins TRBV29-1 to TRBJ1-1, with D perhaps matching TRBD1 (5 bases). V was clipped by 4 bases and J by 1 base, with 13 bases between them. CDR3 size: 14 residues. The germline V gene has CDR1 SQVTM and CDR2 ANQGSEA. The CDR3 spells CSVALGVSNTEAFF. In DNA form, the CDR3 reads TGCAGCGTTGCCCTAGGGGTTTCGAACACTGAAGCTTTCTTT. Drawing the rest from reference TRBV29-1 and TRBJ1-1, the complete variable domain is SAVISQKPSRDICQRGTSLTIQCQVDSQVTMMFWYRQQPGQSLTLIATANQGSEATYESGFVIDKFPISRPNLTFSTLTVSNMSPEDSSIYLCSVALGVSNTEAFFGQGTRLTVV.

At least ten counts were recorded for this clonotype. The J gene is TRBJ1-4, the V gene TRBV6-1; D is perhaps TRBD1 (5 bases). CDR3 size: 17 residues. Trimming removed 6 bases at V and 0 bases at J, with 17 bases between. Germline lookup yields CDR1 MNHNS and CDR2 SASEGT. The CDR3 here is CASSRRGGTATNEKLFF. The CDR3 DNA is TGTGCCAGCAGCCGCCGGGGCGGAACTGCAACTAATGAAAAACTGTTTTTT.

The chain is built from TRBV20-1 and TRBJ2-3; 7 bases line up with TRBD1. The germline V gene has CDR1 DFQATT and CDR2 SNEGSKA (reference sequence). This CDR3 is 15 amino acids long. After removal of 0 bases from V and 0 bases from J, the junction contained 3 bases not matched to a gene. CDR3 DNA sequence: TGCAGTGCTAGAGAAGGGACAGTTAGCACAGATACGCAGTATTTT. Its protein product is CSAREGTVSTDTQYF.

This clonotype was found a few times. The gene calls are TRBV7-8 and TRBJ2-7, with 8 bases matching TRBD1. Losses at the gene ends were 1 base for V and 2 bases for J; bases not matched to a gene: 7. Looked up from germline, CDR1 is SGHVS and CDR2 is FQNEAQ. This CDR3 is 16 amino acids long. The CDR3 protein is CASSLDSGGAPYEQYF. In DNA, the CDR3 is TGTGCCAGCAGCTTAGATTCAGGGGGCGCTCCCTACGAGCAGTACTTC. The entire variable domain, with the rest obtained from reference TRBV7-8 and TRBJ2-7, is as follows: GAGVSQSPRYKVAKRGQDVALRCDPISGHVSLFWYQQALGQGPEFLTYFQNEAQLDKSGLPSDRFFAERPEGSVSTLKIQRTQQEDSAVYLCASSLDSGGAPYEQYFGPGTRLTVT.

The V call is TRBV12-3 or TRBV12-4, the J call TRBJ2-1, with D perhaps TRBD2 (6 bases). The CDR3 is 15 amino acids. V shed 1 base and J shed 3 bases, with 10 bases lying between them. CDR3 in DNA: TGTGCCAGCAGTTTAGGAGGGACTCTCTACAATGAGCAGTTCTTC. Its translation: CASSLGGTLYNEQFF.

V is TRBV10-2 and J is TRBJ2-1, with 10 positions matching TRBD2. This CDR3 contains 17 residues. Per the germline V gene, CDR1 is WSHSY and CDR2 is SAAADI. V shed 7 bases, J shed 0 bases, and the junction held 9 bases outside the gene matches. The CDR3 coding sequence is TGCGCCAGCACCGGGACTAGCGACTTGAGCTCCTACAATGAGCAGTTCTTC. Its translation: CASTGTSDLSSYNEQFF.

The chain couples TRBV19 to TRBJ2-7; D is unclear. V lost 3 bases, J lost 2 bases, and 8 bases lay in between. Looked up from germline, CDR1 is LNHDA and CDR2 is SQIVND (reference sequence). This CDR3 has 13 residues. The CDR3 loop reads CASSILGTYEQYF. The CDR3 region has the DNA TGTGCCAGTAGTATTTTGGGAACCTACGAGCAGTACTTC.

V gene TRBV18 combines with J gene TRBJ2-7, with 11 bases lining up with TRBD1. J lost 6 bases, V lost 0 bases, and 4 bases had no gene match. The CDR3 consists of 15 residues. Per germline, CDR1 KGHSH and CDR2 LQKENI. Here the CDR3 DNA reads TGTGCCAGCTCACCACCGGGACAGGGGGGACTCGAGCAGTACTTC. Amino acids: CASSPPGQGGLEQYF.

The V call is TRBV5-4, the J call TRBJ1-2; D uncertain. V gave up 2 bases and J gave up 5 bases, with 10 bases separating them. The CDR3 is 13 amino acids. Germline V gene data show CDR1 as SGHNT and CDR2 as YYREEE (reference sequence). DNA for the CDR3: TGTGCCAGCAGCTTAACCGGGAAGTATGGCTACACCTTC. Protein sequence: CASSLTGKYGYTF.

At least ten counts were recorded for this clonotype. This sequence joins TRBV20-1 and TRBJ1-6, with 10 bases fitting TRBD1. This CDR3 has 15 amino acids. Trimming took 4 bases from V and 9 from J; bases not matched to a gene: 9. Germline V lookup: CDR1 DFQATT, CDR2 SNEGSKA (reference sequence). The CDR3 sequence is CSAIEGQGYGSPLHF. In nucleotides, the CDR3 is TGCAGTGCTATCGAGGGACAGGGGTATGGTTCACCCCTCCACTTT.

This clonotype has a handful of counts. The J gene is TRBJ1-1, the V gene TRBV5-1; the match to TRBD1 covers 7 bases. Germline CDR1 SGHRS, CDR2 YFSETQ. Trimming removed 0 bases from V and 1 base from J; junction bases left unmatched: 9. The CDR3 runs to 17 residues. This CDR3 is CASSLVFTGVRNTEAFF. DNA for the CDR3: TGCGCCAGCAGCTTGGTATTTACAGGGGTTCGGAACACTGAAGCTTTCTTT.

This clonotype was seen a handful of times. The CDR3 nucleotides are TGTGCCAGCAGTTACGGTCTAGCGGGAGGGTTTCGAAACACCGGGGAGCTGTTTTTT. Its translation is CASSYGLAGGFRNTGELFF. This sequence joins TRBV6-5 and TRBJ2-2, with 12 bases that match TRBD2. V was pared by 2 bases and J by 2 bases, with 9 bases of the junction left unmatched. CDR1 is MNHEY and CDR2 is SVGAGI in the germline V gene. CDR3 length: 19 residues.